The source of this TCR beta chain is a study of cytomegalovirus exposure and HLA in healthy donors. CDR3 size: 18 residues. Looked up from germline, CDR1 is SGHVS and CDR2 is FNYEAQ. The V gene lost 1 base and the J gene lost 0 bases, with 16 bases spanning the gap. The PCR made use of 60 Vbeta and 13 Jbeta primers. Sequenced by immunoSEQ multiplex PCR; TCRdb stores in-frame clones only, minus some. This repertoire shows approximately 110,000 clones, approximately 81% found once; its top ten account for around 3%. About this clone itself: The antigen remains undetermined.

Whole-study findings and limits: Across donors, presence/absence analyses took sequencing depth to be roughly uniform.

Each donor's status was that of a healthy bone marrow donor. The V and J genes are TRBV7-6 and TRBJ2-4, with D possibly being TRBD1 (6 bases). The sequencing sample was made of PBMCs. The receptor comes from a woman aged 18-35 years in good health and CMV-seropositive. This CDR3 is CASSLGPRDTKAKNIQYF. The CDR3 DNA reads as TGTGCCAGCAGCTTAGGGCCCCGGGACACCAAAGCCAAAAACATTCAGTACTTC.